This entry describes one T cell receptor beta chain. Its matching antigen is unknown. Generated by immunoSEQ multiplex PCR, the TCRdb table keeps only in-frame clones and is missing some. The sample contains roughly 4,200 clones, 76% of which appear only once. The CDR3 covers 15 residues. Germline V lookup: CDR1 MGHRA, CDR2 YSYEKL. J lost 7 bases, V lost 3 bases, and 6 bases had no gene match. Between the mid-2010s and the late 2010s, patients underwent resection in Japan or China. The data belong to a study of immune evolution from preneoplasia to lung adenocarcinoma. Whole-study findings and limits: T cell clonality was higher in KRAS-mutant than EGFR-mutant or wild-type nodules. Normal lung had the highest top T cell clone frequencies.

The receptor was isolated from a person in their 70s with invasive lung adenocarcinoma. Some clones in this sample may be carry-over from other donors' samples. The V and J genes are TRBV4-1 and TRBJ2-1, with 10 bases that match TRBD2. The sequencing sample was made of FFPE invasive lung adenocarcinoma tissue. CDR3 DNA sequence: TGCGCCAGCAGCCAGCTGGGTAGCGGGAGGAATGAGCAGTTCTTC. This codes for CASSQLGSGRNEQFF.